This TCR beta chain derives from a study of cytomegalovirus exposure and HLA in healthy donors. The study's findings and limits: Later, TCR association rates were found to vary by HLA locus, highest for DRB1 and lowest for HLA-C. Accounts indicate the classifier identified cytomegalovirus status with strong specificity and sensitivity.

Of note for this clone: Its target is not known.

Amplification used 60 Vbeta primers and 13 Jbeta primers. Authors' methods: Roughly 10 million shared chains were among some 80 million unique TCR beta chains counted in a later analysis. Using immunoSEQ multiplex PCR, the repertoire was profiled, and TCRdb retains in-frame clones only, with some absent. For V, J and clone size, that table is used; D and trimming come from the DNA. The sample holds 150,000 to 200,000 clones, around four fifths seen once. The sequenced sample consisted of PBMCs. This clonotype originated in a woman in her thirties or forties in good health and CMV-seronegative.

CDR3 bases: TGTGCCAGTAGGAGGGACACCGTGAACACTGAAGCTTTCTTT. Translated: CASRRDTVNTEAFF. V and J are TRBV19 and TRBJ1-1; maybe TRBD1 (6 bases). This CDR3 comprises 14 residues. V was clipped by 6 bases and J by 0 bases, with 11 bases between them. Germline V gene sequence: CDR1 LNHDA, CDR2 SQIVND (reference sequence).